The present T cell receptor beta chain was sequenced within a study of regulatory T cells in long-lasting Graves disease. In the study overall: Persistence in Graves' disease denoted antithyroid drug use beyond 5 years alongside positive TSH receptor antibodies.

The CDR3 has 15 residues. Trimming left V 5 bases short and J 1 base short, with 14 bases between. Looked up from germline, CDR1 is MDHEN and CDR2 is SYDVKM. With iRepertoire HTBI primers and Arm-PCR of CDR3 regions, TCR beta libraries were built. TCRdb fed the multiplex PCR reads into MiXCR, producing one record per CDR3 protein. The sample consists of hundreds of thousands of distinct CDR3 sequences, approximately 23% of them appearing once. This clonotype was recorded many times. Time point given: persistent/refractory GD, antithyroid drugs over 5 years with positive TRAb. From PBMCs, RNA was extracted and then used to make the TCR library. Graves' disease diagnosis followed American Thyroid Association guidelines.

The chain links TRBV28 to TRBJ1-1; tentative D call: TRBD1 (5 bases). The sample was peripheral blood mononuclear cells (PBMCs), taken when the disease was refractory, from a patient treated with antithyroid drugs. This TCR was recovered from a female donor with Graves disease. The CDR3 nucleotides are TGTGCCAGCAGTCCCCCGGGACGGCAGAACACTGAAGCTTTCTTT. Translation: CASSPPGRQNTEAFF.